This T cell receptor beta chain appears in the sequencing data of a study of T-cell reconstitution after alpha-beta-depleted transplantation in children. Findings and limits, study-wide: After one year, T-cell counts and TCRbeta diversity mostly came from new T cells.

In this sample, this clonotype turned up many times. Antigen specificity is unknown. The CDR3 is made up of 12 amino acids. Germline V gives CDR1 LNHNV, CDR2 YYDKDF (reference sequence). The V and J ends lost 10 bases and 1 base, in that order; junction bases with no gene match: 2. During its preparation, the TCRbeta library received unique molecular identifiers. TCRdb ran MiXCR on the PCR reads and lists one entry per CDR3 protein. There are nearly 250,000 distinct CDR3 sequences in the sample; just under 8.5% occur only once, and about 6.4% lies in the top ten. Sequenced material: PBMCs, mostly from graft donor cells, taken 180 days after TCRalphabeta/CD19-depleted stem cell transplant. This clonotype was sampled from a male patient between 10 and 17 years old who had a stem cell transplant for acute lymphoblastic leukemia, so the T cells may come from the graft donor. The chain joins TRBV15 to TRBJ2-5; TRBD1 matches 8 bases. In DNA form, the CDR3 reads TGTGCCATCCAGGGGGCCCAAGAGACCCAGTACTTC. Protein: CAIQGAQETQYF.